A single sample gave rise to the 22 T cell receptor beta chains below, sequenced in a study of cytomegalovirus exposure and HLA in healthy donors. 60 Vbeta and 13 Jbeta primers were used in PCR. Method: immunoSEQ multiplex PCR; TCRdb's copy keeps in-frame clones and lacks some. Here the sample spans 200,000 to 250,000 clones, 70% to 80% being singletons. Material: PBMCs. These receptors all come from a male donor in good health and CMV-seronegative.

The chain recombines TRBV5-4 with TRBJ2-2; TRBD2 aligns across 8 bases. The CDR3 is made up of 16 amino acids. CDR1 and CDR2 (germline): SGHNT, YYREEE (reference sequence). Trimming took 1 base from V and 2 from J; bases not matched to a gene: 4. The CDR3 spells CASSLSGRVNTGELFF. CDR3 DNA sequence: TGTGCCAGCAGCTTGAGCGGGAGAGTCAACACCGGGGAGCTGTTTTTT.

This clone was detected only once. The V and J genes are TRBV2 and TRBJ2-1, with 8 bases identical to TRBD2. This CDR3 is 15 amino acids long. J gave up 8 bases and V 5 bases, and 11 bases lay outside the gene matches. Germline CDR1 is SNHLY and CDR2 is FYNNEI. In DNA, the CDR3 is TGTGCCAGCAGTCGAGACGGGAGGGCCTCGGATGAGCAGTTCTTC. Translation: CASSRDGRASDEQFF. Looking up the rest from reference TRBV2 and TRBJ2-1 gives the full variable domain: EPEVTQTPSHQVTQMGQEVILRCVPISNHLYFYWYRQILGQKVEFLVSFYNNEISEKSEIFDDQFSVERPDGSNFTLKIRSTKLEDSAMYFCASSRDGRASDEQFFGPGTRLTVL.

This clone was detected only once. The V and J genes are TRBV5-6 and TRBJ2-1; TRBD2 matches at 9 bases. The ends lost 1 base at V and 3 bases at J; junction bases unmatched: 8. CDR3 size: 17 residues. Looked up from germline, CDR1 is SGHDT and CDR2 is YYEEEE. CDR3 nucleotide sequence: TGTGCCAGCAGCTTGTCGGTGCGGGAGGGCTACTACAATGAGCAGTTCTTC. This translates into CASSLSVREGYYNEQFF.

The chain has TRBV7-2 and TRBJ2-7, with D possibly being TRBD1 (6 bases). The germline V and J ends were trimmed by 6 bases and 1 base, with 10 bases remaining between them. The CDR3 totals 13 residues. Germline CDR1 SGHTA, CDR2 FQGNSA. The chain's CDR3 is CASSIQGSYEQYF. CDR3 DNA sequence: TGTGCCAGCAGTATACAGGGATCCTACGAGCAGTACTTC.

This chain joins TRBV5-1 and TRBJ1-2, with a tentative D call TRBD1 (6 bases). The germline V and J ends were trimmed by 4 bases and 2 bases, with 15 bases remaining between them. Germline V CDR1 and CDR2: SGHRS, YFSETQ. This CDR3 is built from 15 residues. CDR3 nucleotides: TGCGCCAGCAGCGGCCGGGGAGGGGGAAACTATGGCTACACCTTC. It encodes CASSGRGGGNYGYTF. Using reference TRBV5-1 and TRBJ1-2 for the parts outside the CDR3, the full variable domain is KAGVTQTPRYLIKTRGQQVTLSCSPISGHRSVSWYQQTPGQGLQFLFEYFSETQRNKGNFPGRFSGRQFSNSRSEMNVSTLELGDSALYLCASSGRGGGNYGYTFGSGTRLTVV.

The chain couples TRBV6-6 to TRBJ1-1; TRBD1 agrees at 11 bases. After removal of 6 bases from V and 6 bases from J, the junction contained 6 bases not matched to a gene. The germline CDR1 and CDR2 sequences are MNHNY and SVGAGI (reference sequence). The CDR3 is 14 amino acids. The CDR3 DNA reads TGTGCCAGCAGCCCTGGACAGGGGGCCGCTGAAGCTTTCTTT. This encodes CASSPGQGAAEAFF.

The chain carries TRBV7-2 and TRBJ1-2, with 7 bases identical to TRBD1. Germline V CDR1 and CDR2: SGHTA, FQGNSA. V was clipped by 6 bases and J by 4 bases; unmatched bases: 8. There are 14 residues in the CDR3. CDR3 nucleotide sequence: TGTGCCAGCAGGACCATAGGGGGCGTCTATGGCTACACCTTC. This gives the protein CASRTIGGVYGYTF.

CDR3 residues: CAIAGTTLTNTGELFF. CDR3 nucleotides: TGTGCCATCGCCGGGACTACCCTAACGAACACCGGGGAGCTGTTTTTT. This sequence joins TRBV10-3 and TRBJ2-2; 7 bases align to TRBD2. V was clipped by 8 bases and J by 0 bases; unmatched bases: 9. The germline gives CDR1 ENHRY, CDR2 SYGVKD. This CDR3 has 16 amino acids.

The chain links TRBV28 to TRBJ2-7; 10 bases line up with TRBD1. The trim removed 3 bases at V and 5 bases at J, leaving 13 bases unmatched. The germline gives CDR1 MDHEN, CDR2 SYDVKM. The CDR3 length is 17 residues. CDR3 in amino acids: CASSLIGTGDARNEQYF. The CDR3 bases are TGTGCCAGCAGTTTGATCGGGACAGGGGATGCCCGCAACGAGCAGTACTTC.

This clone has only a few counts. This chain connects TRBV7-2 to TRBJ1-2; D is perhaps TRBD1 (6 bases). V dropped 4 bases and J dropped 4 bases, with 13 bases sitting between them. This CDR3 is 14 amino acids long. Germline CDR1 reads SGHTA; CDR2 reads FQGNSA. DNA for the CDR3: TGTGCCAGCAGCTCAAGGACAGCTACCTATGGCTACACCTTC. Its protein is CASSSRTATYGYTF.

The J gene is TRBJ2-3, the V gene TRBV19; possibly TRBD2 for D (7 bases). The CDR3 runs to 15 residues. Germline-derived CDR1 and CDR2 are LNHDA and SQIVND (reference sequence). Trimming removed 5 bases at V and 2 bases at J, with 14 bases between. The CDR3 spells CASSLQAGATDTQYF. CDR3 nucleotides: TGTGCCAGTAGTTTACAGGCGGGGGCCACAGATACGCAGTATTTT. The complete variable domain, with remaining parts taken from reference TRBV19 and TRBJ2-3, reads DGGITQSPKYLFRKEGQNVTLSCEQNLNHDAMYWYRQDPGQGLRLIYYSQIVNDFQKGDIAEGYSVSREKKESFPLTVTSAQKNPTAFYLCASSLQAGATDTQYFGPGTRLTVL.

This chain links TRBV11-2 with TRBJ2-7, with 12 nucleotides matching TRBD2. J was trimmed by 5 bases and V by 8 bases; bases with no gene match: 7. The CDR3 has 14 residues. The germline V gene has CDR1 SGHAT and CDR2 FQNNGV. CDR3 residues: CASLAGGNWNEQYF. The CDR3 DNA reads as TGTGCCAGCCTAGCGGGAGGGAATTGGAACGAGCAGTACTTC. The variable domain in full, with the rest retrieved from reference TRBV11-2 and TRBJ2-7, is EAGVAQSPRYKIIEKRQSVAFWCNPISGHATLYWYQQILGQGPKLLIQFQNNGVVDDSQLPKDRFSAERLKGVDSTLKIQPAKLEDSAVYLCASLAGGNWNEQYFGPGTRLTVT.

Only one count was recorded for this clone. The chain recombines TRBV27 with TRBJ2-7, with 9 bases lining up with TRBD1. The CDR3 is made up of 13 amino acids. Trimming cost V 7 bases and J 6 bases; bases outside gene matches: 7. Germline loops: CDR1 MNHEY, CDR2 SMNVEV (reference sequence). The CDR3: CASNLDRGSEQYF. CDR3 coding DNA: TGTGCCAGCAACCTCGACAGGGGGTCCGAGCAGTACTTC.

The chain recombines TRBV5-1 with TRBJ1-1; 8 nucleotides line up with TRBD1. V lost 0 bases, J lost 5 bases, and 3 bases stayed unmatched. The CDR3 runs 14 residues. Germline V gene data show CDR1 as SGHRS and CDR2 as YFSETQ. This CDR3 is CASSLGRGRTEAFF. CDR3 coding DNA: TGCGCCAGCAGCTTGGGCAGGGGGCGTACTGAAGCTTTCTTT.

Concerning this clone: Other DNA sequences in the same sample also yield this CDR3. This sequence joins TRBV7-9 and TRBJ1-3; D is unclear. There are 14 residues in the CDR3. Germline CDR1 and CDR2: SEHNR and FQNEAQ (reference sequence). V dropped 1 base and J dropped 2 bases, with 6 bases sitting between them. CDR3 in amino acids: CASSLGTAGNTIYF. The DNA of the CDR3 is TGTGCCAGCAGCTTAGGGACTGCTGGAAACACCATATATTTT.

V gene TRBV19 combines with J gene TRBJ2-7; 9 nucleotides align to TRBD2. The CDR3 runs to 14 residues. Trimming removed 6 bases from V and 2 bases from J; junction bases left unmatched: 5. In germline, CDR1 is LNHDA, CDR2 SQIVND (reference sequence). The CDR3: CASSPTSGTYEQYF. The CDR3 DNA reads as TGTGCCAGTAGCCCGACTAGCGGAACCTACGAGCAGTACTTC.

Only a few counts were recorded for this clone. This chain joins TRBV21-1 and TRBJ1-1. TRBV21-1 is deemed a pseudogene. CDR3 size: 11 residues. Written as DNA, the CDR3 is TGTGCCAGCACTGTCAACACTGAAGCTTTCTTT. Translated, it gives CASTVNTEAFF.

There are a few counts of this clone. The V and J genes are TRBV6-4 and TRBJ2-3; the match to TRBD2 covers 11 bases. V was pared by 0 bases and J by 9 bases, with 8 bases of the junction left unmatched. The CDR3 runs to 16 residues. The V gene's germline CDR1 is MRHNA and CDR2 SNTAGT. The CDR3 DNA sequence: TGTGCCAGCAGTGACTCTTTTAGCGGGAGGGCCGGGACGCAGTATTTT. Protein sequence: CASSDSFSGRAGTQYF.

This rearrangement joins TRBV6-1 to TRBJ2-1; TRBD2 agrees at 12 bases. V was pared by 1 base and J by 14 bases, with 6 bases of the junction left unmatched. Germline V gene sequence: CDR1 MNHNS, CDR2 SASEGT. CDR3 length: 14 amino acids. This CDR3 reads CASSEGTSGIGEFF. The CDR3 nucleotides read TGTGCCAGCAGTGAAGGGACTAGCGGGATTGGGGAGTTCTTC.

The rearrangement joins TRBV6-1 to TRBJ1-6; D call uncertain. The V gene's germline CDR1 is MNHNS and CDR2 SASEGT. The CDR3 is made up of 13 amino acids. The V end lost 2 bases, the J end lost 7 bases, and 6 bases lay between the germline ends. The CDR3 DNA reads as TGTGCCAGCAGTGAACTGAGGAATTCACCCCTCCACTTT. This sequence encodes CASSELRNSPLHF.

The V and J genes are TRBV2 and TRBJ2-1; 12 bases agree with TRBD2. The trim removed 7 bases at V and 5 bases at J, leaving 12 bases unmatched. Looked up from germline, CDR1 is SNHLY and CDR2 is FYNNEI. The CDR3 runs to 17 residues. CDR3 residues: CASTLSTGLAGNNEQFF. CDR3 DNA: TGTGCCAGCACCCTATCGACCGGACTAGCGGGGAACAATGAGCAGTTCTTC.

The chain carries TRBV19 and TRBJ2-1; D is perhaps TRBD2 (5 bases). Germline-derived CDR1 and CDR2 are LNHDA and SQIVND (reference sequence). Trimming shortened V by 3 bases and J by 5 bases, and 14 bases separated the two germline ends. The CDR3 has 15 amino acids. CDR3 DNA: TGTGCCAGTAGTATCTCTACTAGGTCGGACAATGAGCAGTTCTTC. This gives the protein CASSISTRSDNEQFF.